The 27 T cell receptor beta chains in this list originate from one sample, sequenced in a study of CD8 T cells in Susac syndrome. Reverse transcription of roughly 0.5 to 1 ug RNA was carried out with random hexamers. TCRdb used MiXCR to reprocess the immunoSEQ multiplex PCR reads, holding one entry per CDR3 protein. The sample includes roughly 110,000 distinct CDR3 sequences, less than 95% of them seen just once. Sequenced input: CD8+ T cells from PBMCs. The source is a human donor with Susac syndrome.

This chain connects TRBV6-6 to TRBJ1-1; D is unclear. V was trimmed by 4 bases and J by 3 bases, leaving 9 bases between them. The germline CDR1 and CDR2 sequences are MNHNY and SVGAGI (reference sequence). The CDR3 has 13 amino acids. The CDR3 reads CASSWTEDTEAFF. The CDR3 DNA reads TGTGCCAGCAGTTGGACCGAAGACACTGAAGCTTTCTTT.

This clonotype showed up just a few times. V usage is TRBV27 and J usage is TRBJ1-5; D gene uncertain. In germline, CDR1 is MNHEY, CDR2 SMNVEV (reference sequence). The V and J ends lost 4 bases and 3 bases respectively, with 7 bases between them. The CDR3 is made up of 13 amino acids. In nucleotides, the CDR3 is TGTGCCAGCAGTTATGGGGTCAATCAGCCCCAGCATTTT. Translating gives CASSYGVNQPQHF.

The chain carries TRBV20-1 and TRBJ2-1; TRBD2 agrees at 7 bases. Germline loops: CDR1 DFQATT, CDR2 SNEGSKA (reference sequence). V lost 5 bases, J lost 0 bases, and 4 bases stayed unmatched. The CDR3 length is 14 residues. The CDR3 reads CSAPGGSSYNEQFF. CDR3 bases: TGCAGTGCTCCGGGGGGAAGCTCCTACAATGAGCAGTTCTTC.

The chain joins TRBV7-2 to TRBJ1-3; no clear D. The V gene's germline CDR1 is SGHTA and CDR2 FQGNSA. This CDR3 spans 14 amino acids. The germline V and J ends were trimmed by 4 bases and 3 bases, with 10 bases remaining between them. Written as DNA, the CDR3 is TGTGCCAGCAGCTCTTGGGGAGGTGGAAACACCATATATTTT. It translates to CASSSWGGGNTIYF. Filled out from reference TRBV7-2 and TRBJ1-3, the complete variable domain reads GAGVSQSPSNKVTEKGKDVELRCDPISGHTALYWYRQSLGQGLEFLIYFQGNSAPDKSGLPSDRFSAERTGGSVSTLTIQRTQQEDSAVYLCASSSWGGGNTIYFGEGSWLTVV.

This chain uses TRBV9 with TRBJ2-1; the match to TRBD2 covers 13 bases. CDR3 length equals 16 residues. The J segment lost 7 bases and the V segment lost 4 bases, leaving 8 bases of the junction unmatched. Germline V CDR1 and CDR2: SGDLS, YYNGEE. The CDR3 bases are TGTGCCAGCAGCCCATATACTAGCGGGGGGGCTAATGAGCAGTTCTTC. It specifies CASSPYTSGGANEQFF.

J is TRBJ2-7 and V is TRBV9; D perhaps matches TRBD2 (5 bases). This CDR3 spans 14 amino acids. V lost 2 bases to trimming and J lost 5 bases, with 14 bases between them. Germline assignment: CDR1 SGDLS and CDR2 YYNGEE. The CDR3 coding sequence is TGTGCCAGCAGCGTCGGGGTACCCTGGGACGAGCAGTACTTC. It yields the protein CASSVGVPWDEQYF.

The chain uses TRBV20-1 and TRBJ2-7, with D possibly being TRBD1 (6 bases). In germline, CDR1 is DFQATT, CDR2 SNEGSKA (reference sequence). The CDR3 totals 13 residues. The germline V and J ends were trimmed by 6 bases and 0 bases, with 12 bases remaining between them. This CDR3 is CSAYRQDSYEQYF. CDR3 coding DNA: TGCAGTGCCTACCGACAGGACTCCTACGAGCAGTACTTC.

The CDR3 DNA sequence: TGTGCCAGTAGTACCACGGACAGGAACACTGAAGCTTTCTTT. Residues: CASSTTDRNTEAFF. The chain uses TRBV19 and TRBJ1-1; tentatively, D is TRBD1 (6 bases). V shed 4 bases and J shed 1 base, with 10 bases lying between them. Per germline, CDR1 LNHDA and CDR2 SQIVND (reference sequence). CDR3 length: 14 residues.

The chain carries TRBV14 and TRBJ2-3; 10 bases are a match to TRBD2. The CDR3 has 17 amino acids. Germline CDR1 and CDR2: SGHDN and FVKESK. V gave up 0 bases and J gave up 6 bases; unmatched junction bases: 9. Written as DNA, the CDR3 is TGTGCCAGCAGCCAAGAGACTGTACTAGCGGGGTCGGATACGCAGTATTTT. Protein sequence: CASSQETVLAGSDTQYF.

This chain links TRBV7-9 with TRBJ2-5; D is possibly TRBD1 (6 bases). CDR3 length equals 13 residues. V gave up 5 bases and J gave up 4 bases, with 11 bases separating them. Germline CDR1 is SEHNR and CDR2 is FQNEAQ (reference sequence). The CDR3 nucleotides read TGTGCCAGCAGCAAACAGGGTCGAGAGACCCAGTACTTC. Translated, it gives CASSKQGRETQYF.

This chain uses TRBV6-2 or TRBV6-3 with TRBJ1-1; 7 bases map to TRBD1. The CDR3 loop spans 15 amino acids. Germline trimming cut 8 bases from V and 2 bases from J; bases unmatched to any gene: 11. CDR1 MNHEY and CDR2 SVGEGT come from the germline V gene. The CDR3 DNA follows: TGTGCCAGCGAAGGTGTGGGGACAGTAAACACTGAAGCTTTCTTT. This translates into CASEGVGTVNTEAFF.

This chain uses TRBV20-1 with TRBJ1-4; a possible D gene is TRBD1 (6 bases). V was shortened by 1 base and J by 6 bases, with 18 bases between the two germline ends. The CDR3 covers 16 residues. Germline-derived CDR1 and CDR2 are DFQATT and SNEGSKA (reference sequence). DNA of the CDR3: TGCAGTGCTAGAGCCCGTACAGGGCGGAAGGATGAAAAACTGTTTTTT. This gives the protein CSARARTGRKDEKLFF.

The chain couples TRBV11-2 to TRBJ2-7; the match to TRBD1 covers 9 bases. This CDR3 has 14 residues. Trimming at V came to 1 base and at J to 7 bases, leaving 5 bases not matched to a gene. Germline CDR1 is SGHAT and CDR2 is FQNNGV. The CDR3 loop is CASSLGQGGREQYF. CDR3 DNA sequence: TGTGCCAGCAGCTTAGGACAGGGGGGCAGAGAGCAGTACTTC.

The V gene is TRBV15, the J gene TRBJ2-1, with 10 bases fitting TRBD1. Losses at the gene ends were 3 bases for V and 8 bases for J; bases not matched to a gene: 7. Germline V CDR1 and CDR2: LNHNV, YYDKDF (reference sequence). This CDR3 is 15 amino acids long. The CDR3 sequence: CATSSLYGTGDEQFF. In nucleotides, the CDR3 is TGTGCCACCAGCAGCCTCTACGGGACAGGGGATGAGCAGTTCTTC.

The chain uses TRBV9 and TRBJ2-3; 11 bases line up with TRBD2. This CDR3 is built from 16 residues. CDR1 and CDR2 (germline): SGDLS, YYNGEE. Germline trimming cut 2 bases from V and 3 bases from J; bases unmatched to any gene: 5. CDR3 nucleotide sequence: TGTGCCAGCAGCGTTCTAGCGGGGGGATCTACAGATACGCAGTATTTT. Protein product: CASSVLAGGSTDTQYF.

The chain links TRBV29-1 to TRBJ1-1; weak D call: TRBD1 (6 bases). This CDR3 region has 13 residues. V dropped 5 bases and J dropped 3 bases, with 13 bases sitting between them. Germline V gives CDR1 SQVTM, CDR2 ANQGSEA. The CDR3 DNA reads as TGCAGCGTTCTGACAGGAGTGGACACTGAAGCTTTCTTT. This sequence encodes CSVLTGVDTEAFF.

This sequence joins TRBV6-6 and TRBJ1-4, with no clear D. The germline V gene encodes CDR1 MNHNY and CDR2 SVGAGI (reference sequence). Trimming took 8 bases from V and 0 from J, leaving 10 bases between them. This CDR3 is built from 14 residues. The CDR3 loop reads CASLPVSTNEKLFF. The CDR3 DNA is TGTGCCAGCCTCCCGGTATCAACTAATGAAAAACTGTTTTTT.

This sequence joins TRBV5-4 and TRBJ2-7; D not resolved. Deletions cut 4 bases from V and 2 bases from J, with 10 bases between. The CDR3 is 13 amino acids. CDR1 and CDR2 from the germline V gene are SGHNT and YYREEE (reference sequence). The CDR3 spells CASSAGSAYEQYF. CDR3 coding DNA: TGTGCCAGCAGCGCTGGATCAGCCTACGAGCAGTACTTC. The complete variable domain, with remaining parts taken from reference TRBV5-4 and TRBJ2-7, reads ETGVTQSPTHLIKTRGQQVTLRCSSQSGHNTVSWYQQALGQGPQFIFQYYREEENGRGNFPPRFSGLQFPNYSSELNVNALELDDSALYLCASSAGSAYEQYFGPGTRLTVT.

The chain carries TRBV20-1 and TRBJ1-5; the match to TRBD1 covers 7 bases. CDR1 is DFQATT, CDR2 SNEGSKA, per germline (reference sequence). V dropped 1 base and J dropped 5; count of bases not matched to a gene: 8. CDR3 length equals 15 residues. Here the CDR3 DNA reads TGCAGTGCTAGAGGAGAGGGGGCGATCGATCAGCCCCAGCATTTT. Protein sequence: CSARGEGAIDQPQHF.

The chain links TRBV9 to TRBJ1-2; D might be TRBD1 (6 bases). Germline CDR1 reads SGDLS; CDR2 reads YYNGEE. This CDR3 is 15 amino acids long. Trimming removed 3 bases from V and 2 bases from J, with 14 bases in between. DNA for the CDR3: TGTGCCAGCAGCGCGGGGGGCGAGGAAAACTATGGCTACACCTTC. It codes for CASSAGGEENYGYTF. Variable domain in full (rest from reference TRBV9 and TRBJ1-2): DSGVTQTPKHLITATGQRVTLRCSPRSGDLSVYWYQQSLDQGLQFLIQYYNGEERAKGNILERFSAQQFPDLHSELNLSSLELGDSALYFCASSAGGEENYGYTFGSGTRLTVV.

The chain carries TRBV11-2 and TRBJ2-1, with D maybe TRBD2 (5 bases). This CDR3 is 15 amino acids long. V was pared by 7 bases and J by 7 bases, with 20 bases between. CDR1 is SGHAT, CDR2 FQNNGV, per germline. CDR3 nucleotides: TGTGCCAGCACGGGCCTAGGGTCAAGAGGGAATGAGCAGTTCTTC. As protein: CASTGLGSRGNEQFF.

V usage is TRBV4-1 and J usage is TRBJ2-7; 7 bases line up with TRBD1. V dropped 0 bases and J dropped 2; count of bases not matched to a gene: 1. There are 14 residues in the CDR3. Germline CDR1 is MGHRA and CDR2 is YSYEKL. CDR3 loop: CASSQEGQAYEQYF. CDR3 nucleotide sequence: TGCGCCAGCAGCCAAGAAGGACAGGCCTACGAGCAGTACTTC.

This chain connects TRBV29-1 to TRBJ2-1, with D perhaps matching TRBD1 (6 bases). Trimming left V 7 bases short and J 9 bases short, with 13 bases between. Germline CDR1 reads SQVTM; CDR2 reads ANQGSEA. The CDR3 contains 11 residues. The CDR3 region is CSGDLGGEQFF. In DNA form, the CDR3 reads TGCAGCGGGGACCTAGGGGGTGAGCAGTTCTTC.

This clonotype appeared once. The J gene is TRBJ2-7, the V gene TRBV19, with TRBD1 matching 7 bases. This CDR3 region has 14 residues. The trim removed 2 bases at V and 5 bases at J, leaving 6 bases unmatched. Germline assignment: CDR1 LNHDA and CDR2 SQIVND (reference sequence). CDR3: CASSIKTGRDEQYF. The CDR3 nucleotides are TGTGCCAGTAGTATAAAGACAGGGCGCGACGAGCAGTACTTC.

V usage is TRBV3-1 and J usage is TRBJ2-3, with D tentatively TRBD1 (5 bases). Trimming took 4 bases from V and 4 from J, leaving 15 bases between them. Germline V lookup: CDR1 LGHDT, CDR2 YNNKEL (reference sequence). The CDR3 spans 15 residues. CDR3 DNA: TGTGCCAGCAGCCGCTCCGGACACCTGCCAGATACGCAGTATTTT. Translating it yields CASSRSGHLPDTQYF.

The chain employs TRBV3-1 and TRBJ1-5; 8 positions match TRBD1. In germline, CDR1 is LGHDT, CDR2 YNNKEL (reference sequence). The V gene end was trimmed by 1 base and the J gene end by 3 bases; junction bases not matched to a gene: 8. This CDR3 is 17 amino acids long. The CDR3 bases are TGTGCCAGCAGCCAAGGCCAGGCCAGGGGGCTCAATCAGCCCCAGCATTTT. This sequence encodes CASSQGQARGLNQPQHF.

J is TRBJ1-1 and V is TRBV2; D not certain. The length of the CDR3 is 14 residues. The V end lost 4 bases, the J end lost 5 bases, and 14 bases lay between the germline ends. From germline, CDR1 is SNHLY and CDR2 FYNNEI. For the CDR3, the DNA is TGTGCCAGCAGTGTGGGGTCCGAAGGGACTGAAGCTTTCTTT. Translation gives CASSVGSEGTEAFF.